This T cell receptor beta chain was captured by sequencing in a study of blood T cell repertoires in COVID-19. Study overall: Sites in the United States, Italy and Spain provided acute and convalescent COVID-19 samples. Sample material is recorded as cDNA or gDNA derived from T cells, B-cell-depleted T cells, or PBMCs.

V lost 3 bases and J 4 bases, leaving 22 bases between the germline ends. The CDR3 extends over 17 amino acids. Authors' processing steps: Reference gene primer amplification gave estimated nucleated cell counts. Repertoires were generated with immunoSEQ multiplex PCR, while TCRdb's copy carries only in-frame clones and drops some. The DNA was the basis for D and trimming; V, J and clone size are from that table. The sample carries around 200,000 clones, roughly four fifths recorded once. Sequenced: peripheral blood. The V gene is TRBV5-7, the J gene TRBJ1-2; weak D call: TRBD1 (5 bases). TRBV5-7 is labeled an ORF, and its function is uncertain. This TCR came from a woman between 40 and 50 years old with acute or convalescent COVID-19. The DNA of the CDR3 is TGTGCCAGCAGCTGGGGCCCGGGAGGATCCGACACCTATGGCTACACCTTC. This codes for CASSWGPGGSDTYGYTF.